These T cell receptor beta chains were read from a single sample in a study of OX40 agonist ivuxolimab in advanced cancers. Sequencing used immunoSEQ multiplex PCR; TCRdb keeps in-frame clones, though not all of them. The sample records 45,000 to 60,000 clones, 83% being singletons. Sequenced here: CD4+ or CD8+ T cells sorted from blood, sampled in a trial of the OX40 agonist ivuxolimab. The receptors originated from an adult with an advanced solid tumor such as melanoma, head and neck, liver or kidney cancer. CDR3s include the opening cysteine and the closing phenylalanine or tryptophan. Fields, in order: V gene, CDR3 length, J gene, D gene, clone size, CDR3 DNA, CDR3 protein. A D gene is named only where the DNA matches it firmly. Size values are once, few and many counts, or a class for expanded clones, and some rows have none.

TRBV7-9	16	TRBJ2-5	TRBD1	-	TGTGCCAGCAGCTCCCTAGGGGCAGGGGGCGGGGAGACCCAGTACTTC	CASSSLGAGGGETQYF
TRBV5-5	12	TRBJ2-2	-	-	TGTGCCAGCACCCTTTACACCGGGGAGCTGTTTTTT	CASTLYTGELFF
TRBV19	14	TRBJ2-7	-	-	TGTGCCAGTAGTACCCTCGCCGGGACCTACGAGCAGTACTTC	CASSTLAGTYEQYF
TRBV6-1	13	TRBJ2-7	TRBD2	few	TGTGCCGGGACTAGGGACGGGGACTACGAGCAGTACTTC	CAGTRDGDYEQYF
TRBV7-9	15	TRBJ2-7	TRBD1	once	TGTGCCAGCAGACTGGCGGGACAGGGGGCCTACGAGCAGTACTTC	CASRLAGQGAYEQYF
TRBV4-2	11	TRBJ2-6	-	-	TGTGGAGGGACTGGGGCCAACGTCCTGACTTTC	CGGTGANVLTF
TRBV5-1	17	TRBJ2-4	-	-	-	CASTATGGFGAGNIQYF
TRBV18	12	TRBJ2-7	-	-	TGTGCCAGCTCACCAAGTACCTACGAGCAGTACTTC	CASSPSTYEQYF
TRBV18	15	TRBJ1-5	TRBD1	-	TGTGCCAGCTCACCAGACAGGGTCCCCAATCAGCCCCAGCATTTT	CASSPDRVPNQPQHF
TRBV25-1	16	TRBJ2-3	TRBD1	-	TGTGCCAGCAGTGAATGGGGGACAGGGTACACAGATACGCAGTATTTT	CASSEWGTGYTDTQYF
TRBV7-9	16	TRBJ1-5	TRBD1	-	TGTGCCAGCAGCCCAGGTAGGGGGCTCGGCAATCAGCCCCAGCATTTT	CASSPGRGLGNQPQHF
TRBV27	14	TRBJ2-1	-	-	TGTGCCAGCATGAAGACGGGCTCCTACAATGAGCAGTTCTTC	CASMKTGSYNEQFF
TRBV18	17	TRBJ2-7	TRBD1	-	TGTGCCAGCTCACCGACCTCGGACAGGGGGCTTTCCCACGAGCAGTACTTC	CASSPTSDRGLSHEQYF
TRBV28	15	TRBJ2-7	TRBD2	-	TGTGCCAGCGGGGTGGGACTAGCGGGAACCTACGAGCAGTACTTC	CASGVGLAGTYEQYF
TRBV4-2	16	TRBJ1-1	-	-	TGTGCCAGCAGCCAAGATTTGAGGAGCGGGAACACTGAAGCTTTCTTT	CASSQDLRSGNTEAFF
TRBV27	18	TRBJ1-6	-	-	TGTGCCAGCAGCGCTAGTCCGCAGTCTTACCCTATTAAATCACCCCTCCACTTT	CASSASPQSYPIKSPLHF
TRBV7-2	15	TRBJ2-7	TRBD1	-	TGTGCCAGCAGCCCCCGGGACAGGGGCTCCTACGAGCAGTACTTC	CASSPRDRGSYEQYF
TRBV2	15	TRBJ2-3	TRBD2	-	TGTGCCAGCTACAGCTGGGGGGGGACCACAGATACGCAGTATTTT	CASYSWGGTTDTQYF
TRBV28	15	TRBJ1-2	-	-	TGTGCCAGCAGTCGTGGACAGACGAAAAACTATGGCTACACCTTC	CASSRGQTKNYGYTF
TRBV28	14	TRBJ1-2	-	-	TGTGCCAGCAGCCATGGGCAGGGTAACTATGGCTACACCTTC	CASSHGQGNYGYTF
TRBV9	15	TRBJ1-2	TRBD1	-	TGTGCCAGCAGCTCTCAACCTCAGGGGGCCGTCGGCTACACCTTC	CASSSQPQGAVGYTF
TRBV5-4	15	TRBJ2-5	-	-	TGTGCCAGCAGCTTGATGAGGGAGGCCCAAGAGACCCAGTACTTC	CASSLMREAQETQYF
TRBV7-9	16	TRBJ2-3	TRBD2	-	TGTGCCAGCAGCTCAAGATCTAGCGGGACCACAGATACGCAGTATTTT	CASSSRSSGTTDTQYF
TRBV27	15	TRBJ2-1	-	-	TGTGCCAGCAGTTTATTTGGCTCCCTAGGCAATGAGCAGTTCTTC	CASSLFGSLGNEQFF
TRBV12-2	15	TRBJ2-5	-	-	TGTGCAAGTCGCTTAGACGGTAGTGGTGGGGAGACCCAGTACTTC	CASRLDGSGGETQYF
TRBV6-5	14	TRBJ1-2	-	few	TGTGCCAGCAGACCAGGGCGAGGTATCTATGGCTACACCTTC	CASRPGRGIYGYTF
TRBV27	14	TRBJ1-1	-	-	TGTGCCAGCAGGCCCGACGAGTGGGTCACTGAAGCTTTCTTT	CASRPDEWVTEAFF
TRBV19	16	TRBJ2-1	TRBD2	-	TGTGCCGCCGGGCGGGAGGGCCAATTTAACCACAATGAGCAGTTCTTC	CAAGREGQFNHNEQFF
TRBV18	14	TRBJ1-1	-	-	TGTGCCAGCTCACCACTGGGCGGGAACACTGAAGCTTTCTTT	CASSPLGGNTEAFF
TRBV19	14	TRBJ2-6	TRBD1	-	TGTGCCAGTAGTGGACAGGGTTGGGCCAACGTCCTGACTTTC	CASSGQGWANVLTF
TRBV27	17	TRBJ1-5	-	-	TGTGCCAGCAGCCCGAGGAAGGACACACGGTGGGGTCAGCCCCAGCATTTT	CASSPRKDTRWGQPQHF
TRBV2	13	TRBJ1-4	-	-	TGTGCCAGTACAGGGATTGCTAATGAAAAACTGTTTTTT	CASTGIANEKLFF
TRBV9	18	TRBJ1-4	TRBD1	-	TGTGCCAGCAGCACAGGACAGGGAGCTTCGGCAACTAATGAAAAACTGTTTTTT	CASSTGQGASATNEKLFF
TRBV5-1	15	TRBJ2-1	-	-	TGCGCCAGCAGCTTAATAACTAGCTCCTACAATGAGCAGTTCTTC	CASSLITSSYNEQFF
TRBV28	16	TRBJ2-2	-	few	TGTGCCAGCAGCTACCCCCCGGGCAGTAACACCGGGGAGCTGTTTTTT	CASSYPPGSNTGELFF